Listed below are T cell receptor beta chains from one sample, sequenced in a study of identical twins. TCRdb processed the 5' RACE reads anew with MiXCR; each CDR3 protein has one entry. The sample has 150,000 or so distinct CDR3 sequences; approximately 3.5% are singletons. The sequencing input was memory T cells sorted from blood. These receptors all come from a young man in good health. The conserved cysteine and the conserved F or W are not part of the CDR3 here. Each record gives: J gene, V gene, CDR3 protein.

TRBJ2-2,TRBV15,ATSNAGLSTGELF
TRBJ2-7,TRBV2,ASSESSYEQY
TRBJ2-1,TRBV12-3/TRBV12-4,ASSKKPAPQF
TRBJ2-3,TRBV20-1,SANLPSGFTDTQY
TRBJ2-2,TRBV6-1,ASSRRGANTGELF
TRBJ2-7,TRBV7-8,ASSPPVGGRNSYEQY
TRBJ1-5,TRBV27,ASSLSTLGNQPQH
TRBJ1-1,TRBV6-2/TRBV6-3,ASSLIGLNTEAF
TRBJ1-4,TRBV9,ASSPRQEGEKLF
TRBJ1-1,TRBV12-3/TRBV12-4,ASTPGVTGGTEAF
TRBJ2-6,TRBV5-1,ASSLGEGANVLT
TRBJ2-2,TRBV29-1,SVVFYTGELF
TRBJ2-5,TRBV5-1,ASSTEVLAGRGTQY
TRBJ2-5,TRBV5-1,ASSLGQGQETQY
TRBJ2-1,TRBV7-3,ASSPGTFGNEQF